This T cell receptor (beta chain) originates from a study of shared clonotypes between healthy human individuals. Findings of the study overall: It was the non-shared clonotypes that had lower generation probabilities than clonotypes shared by all four donors. Few donors limited the genetic and exposure-history diversity represented. Tissues were not sampled, only blood, and their repertoires likely differ.

Comment on this clone: Antigen: not known.

Germline V gives CDR1 LNHDA, CDR2 SQIVND (reference sequence). V lost 3 bases, J lost 2 bases, and 13 bases lay in between. This CDR3 is 16 amino acids long. An even split of each subset's genomic DNA across several immunoSEQ plates was performed. TCRdb's table, derived via immunoSEQ multiplex PCR, lists solely in-frame clones and lacks some. The table has about 2.4 million clones, roughly 93% seen once; the top ten hold approximately 0.36%. This clonotype was obtained from a man between 18 and 29 years old in good health. Some clones in this sample may be carry-over from other donors' samples. Sequenced input: naive CD4+ T cells from PBMCs. Described subset: CD45RA+ positively selected. V is TRBV19 and J is TRBJ1-4; D unclear. This chain's CDR3 is CASSIRQRSTNEKLFF. The DNA of the CDR3 is TGTGCCAGTAGTATCCGACAAAGAAGCACTAATGAAAAACTGTTTTTT.